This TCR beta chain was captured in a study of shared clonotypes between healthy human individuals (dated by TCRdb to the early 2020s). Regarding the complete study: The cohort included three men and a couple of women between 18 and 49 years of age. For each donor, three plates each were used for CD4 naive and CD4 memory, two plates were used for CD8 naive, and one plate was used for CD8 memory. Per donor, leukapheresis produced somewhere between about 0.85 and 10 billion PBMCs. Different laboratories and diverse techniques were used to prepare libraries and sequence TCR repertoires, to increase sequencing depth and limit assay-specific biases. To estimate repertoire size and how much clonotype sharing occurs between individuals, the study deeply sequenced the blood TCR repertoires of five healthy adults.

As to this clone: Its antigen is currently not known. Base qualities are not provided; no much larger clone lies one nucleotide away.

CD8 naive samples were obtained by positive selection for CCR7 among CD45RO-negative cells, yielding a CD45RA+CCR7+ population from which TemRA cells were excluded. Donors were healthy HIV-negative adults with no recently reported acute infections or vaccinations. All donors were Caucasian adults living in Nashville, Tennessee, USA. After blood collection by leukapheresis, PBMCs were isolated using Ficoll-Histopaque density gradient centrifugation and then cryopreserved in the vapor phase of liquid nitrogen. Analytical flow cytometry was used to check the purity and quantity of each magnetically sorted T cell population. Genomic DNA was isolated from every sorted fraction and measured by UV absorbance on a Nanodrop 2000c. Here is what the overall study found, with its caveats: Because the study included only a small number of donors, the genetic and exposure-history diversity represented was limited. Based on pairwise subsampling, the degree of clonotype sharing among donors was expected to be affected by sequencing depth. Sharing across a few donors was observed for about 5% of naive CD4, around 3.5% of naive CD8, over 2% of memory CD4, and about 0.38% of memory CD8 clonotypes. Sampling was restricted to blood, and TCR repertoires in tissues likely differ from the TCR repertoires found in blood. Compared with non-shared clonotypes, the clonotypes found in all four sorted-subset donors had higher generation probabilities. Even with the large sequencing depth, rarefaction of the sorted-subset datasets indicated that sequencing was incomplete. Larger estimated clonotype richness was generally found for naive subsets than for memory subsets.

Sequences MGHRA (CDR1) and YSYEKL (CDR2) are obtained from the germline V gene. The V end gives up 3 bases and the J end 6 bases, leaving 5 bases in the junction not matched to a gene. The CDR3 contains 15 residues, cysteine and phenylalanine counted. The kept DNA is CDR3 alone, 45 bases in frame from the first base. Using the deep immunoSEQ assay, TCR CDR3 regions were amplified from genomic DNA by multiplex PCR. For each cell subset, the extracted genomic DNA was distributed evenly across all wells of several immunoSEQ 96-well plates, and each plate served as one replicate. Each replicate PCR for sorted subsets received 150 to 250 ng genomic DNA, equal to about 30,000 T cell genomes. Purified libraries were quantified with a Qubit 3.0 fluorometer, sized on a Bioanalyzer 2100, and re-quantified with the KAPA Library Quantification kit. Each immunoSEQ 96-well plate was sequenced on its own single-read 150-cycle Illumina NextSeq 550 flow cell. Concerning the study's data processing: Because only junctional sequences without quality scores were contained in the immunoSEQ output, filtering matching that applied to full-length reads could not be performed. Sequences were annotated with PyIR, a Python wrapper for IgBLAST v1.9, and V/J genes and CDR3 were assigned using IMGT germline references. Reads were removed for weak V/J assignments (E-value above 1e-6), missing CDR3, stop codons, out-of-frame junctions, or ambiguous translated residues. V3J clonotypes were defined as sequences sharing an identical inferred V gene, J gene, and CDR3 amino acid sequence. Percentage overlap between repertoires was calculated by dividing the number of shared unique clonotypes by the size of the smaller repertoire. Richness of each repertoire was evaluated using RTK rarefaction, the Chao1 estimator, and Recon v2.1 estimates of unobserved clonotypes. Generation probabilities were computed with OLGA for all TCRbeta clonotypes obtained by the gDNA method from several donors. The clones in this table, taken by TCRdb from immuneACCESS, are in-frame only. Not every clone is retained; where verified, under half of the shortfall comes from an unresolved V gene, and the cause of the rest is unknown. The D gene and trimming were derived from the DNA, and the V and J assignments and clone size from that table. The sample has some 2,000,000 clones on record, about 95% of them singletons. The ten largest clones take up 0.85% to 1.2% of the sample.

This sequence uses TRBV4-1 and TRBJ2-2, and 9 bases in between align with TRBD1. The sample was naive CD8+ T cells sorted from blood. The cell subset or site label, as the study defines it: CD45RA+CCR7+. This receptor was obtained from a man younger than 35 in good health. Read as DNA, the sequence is TGCGCCAGCAGCCAGGAAGGGACAGGGTCCGGGGAGCTGTTTTTT. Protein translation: CASSQEGTGSGELFF.